This entry features one TCR beta chain sequence. Profiled with immunoSEQ multiplex PCR; TCRdb holds only in-frame clones, not every one. There are 200,000 to 300,000 clones in the sample; about 81% occur only once, and around 12% lies in the top ten. The sample comes from a study of blood T cell repertoires in COVID-19. The sequence was obtained from an older woman with active or convalescent COVID-19. The sequenced sample was peripheral blood.

The CDR3 loop reads CASSLSQAGEKLFF. Written as DNA, the CDR3 is TGCGCCAGCAGCTTGAGCCAGGCTGGTGAAAAACTGTTTTTT. The chain is built from TRBV5-1 and TRBJ1-4; D is uncertain. CDR3 size: 14 residues. The germline V gene encodes CDR1 SGHRS and CDR2 YFSETQ. Trimming cost V 1 base and J 7 bases, with 11 bases left between them.